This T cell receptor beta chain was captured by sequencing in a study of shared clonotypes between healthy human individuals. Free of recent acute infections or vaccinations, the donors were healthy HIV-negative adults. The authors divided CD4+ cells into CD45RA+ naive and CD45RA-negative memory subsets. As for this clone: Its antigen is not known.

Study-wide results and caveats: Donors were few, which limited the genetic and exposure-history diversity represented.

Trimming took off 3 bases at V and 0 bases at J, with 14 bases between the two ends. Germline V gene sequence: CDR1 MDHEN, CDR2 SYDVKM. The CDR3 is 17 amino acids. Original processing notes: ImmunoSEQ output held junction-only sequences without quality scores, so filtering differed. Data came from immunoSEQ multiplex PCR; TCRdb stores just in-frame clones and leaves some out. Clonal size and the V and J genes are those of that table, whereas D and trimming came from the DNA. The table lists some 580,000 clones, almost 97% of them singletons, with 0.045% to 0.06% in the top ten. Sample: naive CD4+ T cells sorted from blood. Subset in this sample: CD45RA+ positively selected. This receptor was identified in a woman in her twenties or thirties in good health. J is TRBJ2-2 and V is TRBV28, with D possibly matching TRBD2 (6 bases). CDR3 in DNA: TGTGCCAGCAGTTTCCCAGGGAGGCCATCGAACACCGGGGAGCTGTTTTTT. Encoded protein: CASSFPGRPSNTGELFF.